This T cell receptor beta chain derives from a study of blood T cell repertoires in COVID-19. Sequencing used immunoSEQ multiplex PCR; TCRdb keeps in-frame clones, though not all of them. The repertoire consists of 150,000 to 200,000 clones, with around 85% occurring once and the leading ten covering roughly 9.7%. The sample holds one count of this clone. The clonotype was recovered from a woman aged 55 to 70 with COVID-19, enrolled during active disease. Sequencing input: peripheral blood.

CDR3 nucleotide sequence: TGTGCCAGCAGCCCCAGGACAGGGTCTGGAAACACCATATATTTT. It yields the protein CASSPRTGSGNTIYF. The chain links TRBV28 to TRBJ1-3, with TRBD1 matching 8 bases. Germline trimming cut 6 bases from V and 1 base from J; bases unmatched to any gene: 5. The CDR3 has 15 residues. Germline V gives CDR1 MDHEN, CDR2 SYDVKM.